This T cell receptor beta chain was documented in a study of technical replicates of blood from a few donors. The data were produced by immunoSEQ multiplex PCR, yet TCRdb's version contains in-frame clones alone and is incomplete. The sample lists around 77,000 clones; over 85% were seen once. This CDR3 spans 17 amino acids. Germline values: CDR1 SGHTS, CDR2 YDEGEE. Trimming cost V 0 bases and J 2 bases; bases outside gene matches: 6. This TCR was recovered from a human donor in good health. Sequenced: T cells isolated from PBMCs. This chain joins TRBV5-8 and TRBJ2-1; 9 positions agree with TRBD2. For the CDR3, the DNA is TGTGCCAGCAGCTTGGCTGTTAGCGGGAGTACCTACAATGAGCAGTTCTTC. This encodes CASSLAVSGSTYNEQFF. Full variable domain (missing parts from reference TRBV5-8 and TRBJ2-1): EAGVTQSPTHLIKTRGQQATLRCSPISGHTSVYWYQQALGLGLQFLLWYDEGEERNRGNFPPRFSGRQFPNYSSELNVNALELEDSALYLCASSLAVSGSTYNEQFFGPGTRLTVL.